Reported below is one T cell receptor beta chain. Its antigen is unknown. Other DNA variants within this sample encode the same CDR3. The length of the CDR3 is 12 residues. Trimming took off 0 bases at V and 10 bases at J, with 9 bases between the two ends. From germline, CDR1 is SGHNT and CDR2 YENEEA. TCRdb keeps only in-frame clones here, not all; method: immunoSEQ multiplex PCR. The data show about 97,000 clones, roughly 89% seen once. This sample is part of a study of graft-versus-host responses after intestinal transplantation. Findings of the study overall: There were GvH clones found in recipient marrow, and some of them appeared first in ileum or blood. High graft-versus-host to host-versus-graft clonal ratios were seen in allografts of patients with graft-donor T cell macrochimerism. Early post-transplant declines in HvG were associated with peak levels of circulating GvH clones.

The receptor was isolated from a human donor who was the organ donor for an intestinal transplant. The sequenced sample was unstimulated CD4+ T cells sorted from spleen or lymph node cells, obtained before transplant. This chain uses TRBV11-3 with TRBJ1-2, with D maybe TRBD1 (6 bases). The chain's CDR3 is CASSLEGDNYTF. CDR3 bases: TGTGCCAGCAGCTTAGAGGGGGACAACTACACCTTC.